Below, one T cell receptor (beta chain) is given with its context. What it binds is not known. From germline, CDR1 is LGHNT and CDR2 FRNRAP. This CDR3 region has 12 residues. Trimming took off 5 bases at V and 10 bases at J, with 14 bases between the two ends. These data come from a study of T cells in Graves' hyperthyroidism and ophthalmopathy. It was uncontrolled infection, other autoimmune disease, pregnancy or lactation that excluded patients. Clinical symptoms, serum thyroxine, TRAb, thyroid ultrasound and orbital computed tomography established diagnosis. General study results and limits: Ophthalmopathy prediction by the model preceded onset by a median about 6.8 months.

The TCR beta CDR3 regions underwent amplification using RNA transcripts as the source. Primed by the HTBI set, a first-round RT-PCR was run on the TCR CDR3. A single record per CDR3 protein comes from TCRdb applying MiXCR to the multiplex PCR reads. This table holds hundreds of thousands of distinct CDR3 sequences, roughly 24% found once. The source material was blood. The genes are TRBV12-5 and TRBJ1-1; D gene uncertain. The TCR sequence derives from a woman aged 25-40 years with Graves' ophthalmopathy. The CDR3 region has the DNA TGTGCTAGTGGTGAGCGTGCAATTGGAGCTTTCTTT. Protein: CASGERAIGAFF.